A single sample gave rise to the 7 T cell receptor beta chains below, sequenced in a study of cytomegalovirus exposure and HLA in healthy donors. The primer mix had 60 Vbeta and 13 Jbeta primers. Clones were sequenced by immunoSEQ multiplex PCR, and TCRdb holds only the in-frame ones, with some missing. The data show 180,000 or so clones, 75% to 80% seen once. The sequencing input was PBMCs. The receptors stem from a man aged 50 or older in good health and CMV-seropositive.

The V and J genes are TRBV6-1 and TRBJ2-3, with TRBD1 matching over 9 bases. V gave up 11 bases and J gave up 3 bases; unmatched junction bases: 3. This CDR3 has 12 residues. The germline V gene has CDR1 MNHNS and CDR2 SASEGT. CDR3 coding DNA: TGTGCCGGAGGACAGGGGACAGATACGCAGTATTTT. This sequence encodes CAGGQGTDTQYF.

This chain links TRBV7-8 with TRBJ1-6; tentative D call: TRBD1 (5 bases). V lost 6 bases to trimming and J lost 10 bases, with 19 bases between them. The CDR3 contains 15 residues. CDR1 and CDR2 from the germline V gene are SGHVS and FQNEAQ. The CDR3 DNA follows: TGTGCCAGCAGTTTGGACGGCGGGGGAAAATCACCCCTCCACTTT. Amino acid sequence: CASSLDGGGKSPLHF. Together with reference TRBV7-8 and TRBJ1-6, the CDR3 gives the full variable domain: GAGVSQSPRYKVAKRGQDVALRCDPISGHVSLFWYQQALGQGPEFLTYFQNEAQLDKSGLPSDRFFAERPEGSVSTLKIQRTQQEDSAVYLCASSLDGGGKSPLHFGNGTRLTVT.

This clone has just a few counts. This chain joins TRBV29-1 and TRBJ2-1, with D possibly matching TRBD2 (7 bases). This CDR3 is built from 18 residues. Germline V CDR1 and CDR2: SQVTM, ANQGSEA. V lost 7 bases and J 6 bases, leaving 31 bases between the germline ends. CDR3 nucleotides: TGCAGCGCTCCGTCTCGGAAGGGGGAGGGGGGGGGCATCAATGAGCAGTTCTTC. Its translation: CSAPSRKGEGGGINEQFF.

Of note for this clone: The junction departs from the called germline gene at one end, perhaps through a read error. The genes are TRBV7-8 and TRBJ1-6; 7 bases align to TRBD1. The length of the CDR3 is 14 residues. Germline lookup yields CDR1 SGHVS and CDR2 FQNEAQ. The CDR3 DNA follows: TGTGCCAGCAACTTACAGGGGTTGTCATCACCCCTCCACTTT. Translated, it gives CASNLQGLSSPLHF.

The CDR3, as DNA: TGTGCCAGCAGCTTAGCTCAGGGGAACACTGAAGCTTTCTTT. Protein product: CASSLAQGNTEAFF. This chain uses TRBV7-9 with TRBJ1-1, with D possibly TRBD1 on 5 matching bases. Germline assignment: CDR1 SEHNR and CDR2 FQNEAQ (reference sequence). The length of the CDR3 is 14 residues. The V gene lost 0 bases and the J gene lost 1 base, with 6 bases spanning the gap. The full variable domain, completed using reference TRBV7-9 and TRBJ1-1, is DTGVSQNPRHKITKRGQNVTFRCDPISEHNRLYWYRQTLGQGPEFLTYFQNEAQLEKSRLLSDRFSAERPKGSFSTLEIQRTEQGDSAMYLCASSLAQGNTEAFFGQGTRLTVV.

The J gene is TRBJ1-1, the V gene TRBV6-5; D gene uncertain. There are 14 residues in the CDR3. The V and J ends lost 5 bases and 1 base respectively, with 11 bases between them. From germline, CDR1 is MNHEY and CDR2 SVGAGI. CDR3 amino acids: CASSRKAANTEAFF. The CDR3 nucleotides are TGTGCCAGCAGTCGCAAGGCGGCGAACACTGAAGCTTTCTTT.

This chain uses TRBV27 with TRBJ2-1, with D maybe TRBD1 (5 bases). This CDR3 is built from 13 residues. CDR1 and CDR2 (germline): MNHEY, SMNVEV (reference sequence). The V end lost 5 bases, the J end lost 15 bases, and 20 bases lay between the germline ends. This chain's CDR3 is CASSPRQKGRWFF. The CDR3 bases are TGTGCCAGCAGTCCACGACAGAAAGGTCGATGGTTCTTC.